The clone carrying this TCR beta chain occurred a few times. Each CDR3 protein gets one entry after TCRdb re-called the 5' RACE reads with MiXCR. The sample has approximately 100,000 distinct CDR3 sequences, under 20% seen once; the top ten hold around 6.5%. Per germline, CDR1 MDHEN and CDR2 SYDVKM. The CDR3 runs to 13 residues. Trimming left V 5 bases short and J 5 bases short, with 11 bases between. The record originates from a study of T cells of healthy individuals. The receptor comes from a human donor in good health. The chain has TRBV28 and TRBJ2-3; possibly TRBD1 or TRBD2 for D (5 bases each). The CDR3 DNA reads TGTGCCAGCAGTACCCCTGGGGGAGATACGCAGTATTTT. It is translated as CASSTPGGDTQYF.